This T cell receptor (beta chain) was recorded in a study of post-analysis software for immune sequencing data. Study results and limitations: Compared with controls, patients had more of about five TRBV segments, including TRBV5-6, TRBV5-1 and TRBV20-1.

TCR beta libraries were prepared from cDNA with unique molecular identifiers. TCRdb recomputed calls from the PCR reads with MiXCR, one row per CDR3 protein. The data contain hundreds of thousands of distinct CDR3 sequences, roughly 58% of them singletons. In regard to this clonotype: Its antigen is still unknown.

Per the germline V gene, CDR1 is DFQATT and CDR2 is SNEGSKA (reference sequence). Trimming at V came to 3 bases and at J to 4 bases, leaving 5 bases not matched to a gene. The CDR3 has 13 residues. Sequenced: blood. This receptor was taken from a girl between 10 and 17 years old with multiple sclerosis. V gene TRBV20-1 combines with J gene TRBJ1-1; 7 bases align to TRBD1. The DNA of the CDR3 is TGCAGTGCTAGGCCAGGGGGGATCACTGAAGCTTTCTTT. It translates to CSARPGGITEAFF.